Listed here are 18 T cell receptor beta chains from one sample, sequenced in a study of T cell responses to AZD1222 COVID-19 vaccine. TCRdb's table, derived via immunoSEQ multiplex PCR, lists solely in-frame clones and lacks some. The sample yields under 150,000 clones, roughly 88% seen once. The specimen comprised peripheral blood, sampled 28 days after the second AZD1222 dose. These receptors were collected from an adult who received the AZD1222 COVID-19 vaccine.

This clone appeared once. The chain is built from TRBV11-1 and TRBJ2-3, with 12 bases matching TRBD2. CDR3 length: 16 amino acids. With V trimmed by 5 bases and J by 5 bases, 8 bases remained unmatched. CDR1 SGHAT and CDR2 FQDESV come from the germline V gene (reference sequence). CDR3 sequence: CASSTRLAGVEDTQYF. The CDR3 nucleotides read TGTGCCAGCAGCACCAGACTAGCGGGAGTGGAAGATACGCAGTATTTT. Variable domain in full (rest from reference TRBV11-1 and TRBJ2-3): EAEVAQSPRYKITEKSQAVAFWCDPISGHATLYWYRQILGQGPELLVQFQDESVVDDSQLPKDRFSAERLKGVDSTLKIQPAELGDSAMYLCASSTRLAGVEDTQYFGPGTRLTVL.

This CDR3 is CASSSGAGFAGELFF. Here the CDR3 DNA reads TGTGCCAGCAGCTCGGGGGCGGGATTCGCCGGGGAGCTGTTTTTT. V usage is TRBV7-2 and J usage is TRBJ2-2; D may be TRBD1 or TRBD2 (6 bases each). V dropped 4 bases and J dropped 6 bases, with 15 bases sitting between them. This CDR3 is built from 15 residues. CDR1 SGHTA and CDR2 FQGNSA come from the germline V gene. The full variable domain, in which reference TRBV7-2 and TRBJ2-2 provide the parts outside the CDR3, is GAGVSQSPSNKVTEKGKDVELRCDPISGHTALYWYRQSLGQGLEFLIYFQGNSAPDKSGLPSDRFSAERTGGSVSTLTIQRTQQEDSAVYLCASSSGAGFAGELFFGEGSRLTVL.

The rearrangement uses TRBV28 and TRBJ2-3; D is unresolved. The CDR3 runs to 15 residues. Germline V gene data show CDR1 as MDHEN and CDR2 as SYDVKM. V lost 6 bases to trimming and J lost 1 base, with 14 bases between them. CDR3 residues: CASRPLPWGTDTQYF. The CDR3 nucleotides read TGTGCCAGCAGACCTCTCCCCTGGGGCACAGATACGCAGTATTTT.

This clone showed up just once. This chain uses TRBV6-5 with TRBJ2-1; D gene unclear. The germline V and J ends were trimmed by 4 bases and 9 bases, with 19 bases remaining between them. Germline V lookup: CDR1 MNHEY, CDR2 SVGAGI. The CDR3 is 15 amino acids. The CDR3 region has the DNA TGTGCCAGCAGTTGGACCCGAGCCACCTCCTTTGAGCAGTTCTTC. As protein: CASSWTRATSFEQFF.

The J gene is TRBJ1-2, the V gene TRBV11-3, with a possible D match to TRBD1 (5 bases). The CDR3 is 12 amino acids. CDR1 is SGHNT and CDR2 is YENEEA in the germline V gene. Trimming stripped 2 bases from V and 7 bases from J, with 8 bases between. In DNA form, the CDR3 reads TGTGCCAGCAGCTTAAATAGGGGTGGCTACACCTTC. Its translation is CASSLNRGGYTF.

In its sample, this clone was seen once. V and J are TRBV9 and TRBJ2-1; D ambiguous. The CDR3 extends over 16 amino acids. Germline values: CDR1 SGDLS, CDR2 YYNGEE. The V end was cut by 3 bases, the J end by 4 bases, with 17 bases between. This CDR3 reads CASSGGLGGIYNEQFF. CDR3 in DNA: TGTGCCAGCAGCGGGGGTCTGGGCGGAATTTACAATGAGCAGTTCTTC.

This chain connects TRBV3-1 (or the pseudogene TRBV3-2) to TRBJ1-1, with D hard to call. Germline lookup yields CDR1 LGHDT and CDR2 YNNKEL (reference sequence). This CDR3 is 13 amino acids long. Trimming shortened V by 0 bases and J by 5 bases, and 7 bases separated the two germline ends. The chain's CDR3 is CASSQDIGTEAFF. CDR3 DNA: TGTGCCAGCAGCCAAGATATTGGGACTGAAGCTTTCTTT.

The CDR3 is CASSQDSGISAQYF. CDR3 coding DNA: TGCGCCAGCAGCCAAGATAGCGGGATATCCGCGCAGTACTTC. This chain connects TRBV4-3 to TRBJ2-7, with TRBD2 matching over 8 bases. V lost 0 bases, J lost 9 bases, and 7 bases stayed unmatched. The CDR3 consists of 14 residues. The germline V gene has CDR1 LGHNA and CDR2 YSLEER.

This chain uses TRBV11-3 with TRBJ2-1, with D uncertain. V was shortened by 5 bases and J by 8 bases, with 10 bases between the two germline ends. In germline, CDR1 is SGHNT, CDR2 YENEEA. This CDR3 is 12 amino acids long. CDR3 sequence: CASSPSPDEQFF. Written as DNA, the CDR3 is TGTGCCAGCAGCCCGAGTCCCGATGAGCAGTTCTTC. The variable domain in full, completed from reference TRBV11-3 and TRBJ2-1, reads EAGVVQSPRYKIIEKKQPVAFWCNPISGHNTLYWYLQNLGQGPELLIRYENEEAVDDSQLPKDRFSAERLKGVDSTLKIQPAELGDSAVYLCASSPSPDEQFFGPGTRLTVL.

The chain combines TRBV30 with TRBJ1-6; D is ambiguous. The V end was cut by 3 bases, the J end by 6 bases, with 12 bases between. This CDR3 has 14 amino acids. Germline values: CDR1 GTSNPN, CDR2 SVGIG (reference sequence). CDR3 sequence (DNA): TGTGCCTGGAGCCTTCCGACTCTTAATTCACCCCTCCACTTT. It is translated as CAWSLPTLNSPLHF.

The chain recombines TRBV28 with TRBJ1-4; D gene uncertain. The CDR3 is 12 amino acids. V lost 8 bases to trimming and J lost 4 bases, with 8 bases between them. Germline lookup yields CDR1 MDHEN and CDR2 SYDVKM. This CDR3 reads CASRNLNEKLFF. The CDR3 DNA reads as TGTGCCAGCCGGAACCTTAATGAAAAACTGTTTTTT.

The rearrangement joins TRBV2 to TRBJ1-3; D is undetermined. Between the trimmed V and J ends, which lost 9 bases and 6 bases, there was a span of 15 bases. From germline, CDR1 is SNHLY and CDR2 FYNNEI. The CDR3 has 13 amino acids. CDR3 amino acids: CASSSSSLNTIYF. Written as DNA, the CDR3 is TGTGCCAGTTCTTCCAGCAGTTTAAACACCATATATTTT.

CDR3 nucleotide sequence: TGCGCCAGCAGCTTGGGGCCCACTGGGGCCAACGTCCTGACTTTC. Amino acid sequence: CASSLGPTGANVLTF. The rearrangement joins TRBV5-1 to TRBJ2-6; unclear D gene. The CDR3 spans 15 residues. Germline CDR1 reads SGHRS; CDR2 reads YFSETQ. Trimming stripped 0 bases from V and 2 bases from J, with 6 bases between.

As concerns this clone: One junction end disagrees with the germline gene, perhaps due to a read error. The gene calls are TRBV4-2 and TRBJ2-2; 9 bases match TRBD1. CDR3 size: 16 residues. Per the germline V gene, CDR1 is LGHNA and CDR2 is YNFKEQ. The CDR3 region is CPSSHDRGGLSGELFF. The CDR3 region has the DNA TGTCCCAGCAGCCACGACAGGGGGGGGTTGTCCGGGGAGCTGTTTTTT.

This chain connects TRBV7-6 to TRBJ2-1, with 9 positions matching TRBD2. The CDR3 is 16 residues long. From germline, CDR1 is SGHVS and CDR2 FNYEAQ. The ends lost 5 bases at V and 2 bases at J; junction bases unmatched: 7. The CDR3 sequence is CASSESGGLAYNEQFF. Here the CDR3 DNA reads TGTGCCAGCAGCGAGAGCGGGGGGCTCGCCTACAATGAGCAGTTCTTC.

The chain links TRBV28 to TRBJ2-5; D gene unclear. Germline-derived CDR1 and CDR2 are MDHEN and SYDVKM. V was trimmed by 6 bases and J by 5 bases, leaving 13 bases between them. The CDR3 sequence is 13 residues long. The chain's CDR3 is CASRPTIRETQYF. Here the CDR3 DNA reads TGTGCCAGCAGGCCGACAATTCGGGAGACCCAGTACTTC.

V gene TRBV5-4 combines with J gene TRBJ2-1; D call uncertain. The CDR3 has 17 amino acids. Germline CDR1 is SGHNT and CDR2 is YYREEE (reference sequence). V was cut by 4 bases and J by 4 bases, with 21 bases left in between. The CDR3 sequence is CASSLKSTANLYNEQFF. The CDR3 DNA reads as TGTGCCAGCAGCCTCAAGTCCACAGCGAACCTATACAATGAGCAGTTCTTC.

V is TRBV12-3 or TRBV12-4 and J is TRBJ2-1; D remains ambiguous. The CDR3 consists of 12 residues. Trimming cost V 1 base and J 6 bases, with 4 bases left between them. The CDR3 DNA reads TGTGCCAGCAGTTTAGGTGGCAATGAGCAGTTCTTC. It codes for CASSLGGNEQFF.